This passage covers 15 T cell receptor beta chains from one sample sequenced in a study of T cells expressing NK-cell markers. TCRdb reprocessed the 5' RACE reads; each CDR3 protein has one entry and no DNA is given. The listing contains 300,000 to 500,000 distinct CDR3 sequences. Material: blood T cells: a sorted CD56 or NKG2C T cell subset, CD4+ or CD8+ T cells, or bulk PBMC T cells (not recorded which). These receptors all stem from a woman aged 45 to 65 in good health.

V and J are TRBV3-1 and TRBJ2-1; TCRdb designates TRBD2, a call that cannot be tested without DNA. The CDR3 extends over 15 amino acids. CDR1 and CDR2 (germline): LGHDT, YNNKEL (reference sequence). The CDR3 protein is CASSQGLAFGNEQFF.

The V and J genes are TRBV20-1 and TRBJ1-5; TCRdb returns TRBD1, unconfirmable since there is no DNA. Germline V gene data show CDR1 as DFQATT and CDR2 as SNEGSKA (reference sequence). The CDR3 extends over 13 amino acids. CDR3 sequence reads: CSATGTTNQPQHF.

V is TRBV5-1 and J is TRBJ2-4. From germline, CDR1 is SGHRS and CDR2 YFSETQ. The CDR3 length is 14 residues. CDR3 sequence: CASSLDGAKNIQYF.

This rearrangement joins TRBV6-6 to TRBJ1-1. Looked up from germline, CDR1 is MNHNY and CDR2 is SVGAGI (reference sequence). This CDR3 has 14 amino acids. The CDR3 sequence is CASSPGRPGTEAFF.

V and J are TRBV7-9 and TRBJ1-1; checking the TCRdb D call of TRBD1 is not possible without DNA. The germline V gene encodes CDR1 SEHNR and CDR2 FQNEAQ (reference sequence). There are 14 residues in the CDR3. CDR3 region: CASSPGQLNTEAFF.

The chain employs TRBV7-9 and TRBJ2-1; TCRdb outputs TRBD1, but without DNA this stays unchecked. CDR3 length: 15 residues. Germline CDR1 and CDR2: SEHNR and FQNEAQ (reference sequence). The CDR3: CASSSEDRDDYEQFF.

The rearrangement uses TRBV29-1 and TRBJ1-1. The CDR3 runs to 13 residues. The germline gives CDR1 SQVTM, CDR2 ANQGSEA. The CDR3: CSVVRQLNTEAFF.

The rearrangement links TRBV7-2 to TRBJ1-2; lacking DNA, the TRBD1 call made by TCRdb goes unchecked. The CDR3 runs 14 residues. Germline assignment: CDR1 SGHTA and CDR2 FQGNSA. The chain's CDR3 is CASRPGQGIYGYTF.

The rearrangement links TRBV30 to TRBJ2-2; the D call from TCRdb, TRBD1, cannot be confirmed without DNA. The length of the CDR3 is 15 residues. The germline V gene encodes CDR1 GTSNPN and CDR2 SVGIG (reference sequence). The CDR3 loop reads CAWSVLRQPTGELFF.

This sequence joins TRBV9 and TRBJ1-6. This CDR3 has 14 residues. Looked up from germline, CDR1 is SGDLS and CDR2 is YYNGEE. This chain's CDR3 is CASSVDGDNSPLHF.

The CDR3 loop reads CASSLIGQGSSEQYF. The V call is TRBV5-1, the J call TRBJ2-7; TCRdb reports TRBD1, a call that lacks DNA to check it against. CDR3 length: 15 residues. CDR1 SGHRS and CDR2 YFSETQ come from the germline V gene.

The rearrangement uses TRBV19 and TRBJ2-2; the D call from TCRdb, TRBD2, cannot be confirmed without DNA. CDR3 size: 18 residues. Per the germline V gene, CDR1 is LNHDA and CDR2 is SQIVND (reference sequence). The CDR3 region is CASSILSSGSSFTGELFF. The full variable domain, completed using reference TRBV19 and TRBJ2-2, is DGGITQSPKYLFRKEGQNVTLSCEQNLNHDAMYWYRQDPGQGLRLIYYSQIVNDFQKGDIAEGYSVSREKKESFPLTVTSAQKNPTAFYLCASSILSSGSSFTGELFFGEGSRLTVL.

This CDR3 reads CASRHQTGDLYEQYF. The J gene is TRBJ2-7, the V gene TRBV5-1. Germline-derived CDR1 and CDR2 are SGHRS and YFSETQ. CDR3 length: 15 residues.

V is TRBV6-2 or TRBV6-3 and J is TRBJ2-3; TCRdb names TRBD2, which stays unverified in the absence of DNA. CDR1 is MNHEY and CDR2 is SVGEGT in the germline V gene. CDR3 length equals 17 residues. CDR3: CASSSNVIAGRADTQYF.

This chain uses TRBV7-2 with TRBJ2-3. The CDR3 spans 15 residues. Germline assignment: CDR1 SGHTA and CDR2 FQGNSA. The CDR3: CASIPTTVQRDTQYF.